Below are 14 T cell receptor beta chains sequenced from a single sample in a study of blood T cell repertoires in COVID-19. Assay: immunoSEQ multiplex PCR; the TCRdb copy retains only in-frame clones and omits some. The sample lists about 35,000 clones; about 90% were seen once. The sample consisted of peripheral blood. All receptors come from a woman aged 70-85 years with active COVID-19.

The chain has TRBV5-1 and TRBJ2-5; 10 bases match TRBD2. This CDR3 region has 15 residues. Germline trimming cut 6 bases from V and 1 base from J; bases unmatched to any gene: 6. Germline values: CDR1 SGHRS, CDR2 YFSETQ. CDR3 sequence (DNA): TGCGCCAGCACAAGCGGGGGGGCGGGCCAAGAGACCCAGTACTTC. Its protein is CASTSGGAGQETQYF.

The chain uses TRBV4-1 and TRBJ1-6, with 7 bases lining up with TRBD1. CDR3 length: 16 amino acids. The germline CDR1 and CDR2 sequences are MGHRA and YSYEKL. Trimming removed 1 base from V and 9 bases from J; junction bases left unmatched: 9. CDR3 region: CASSQVGRWTGSPLHF. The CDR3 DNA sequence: TGCGCCAGCAGCCAAGTGGGCCGATGGACAGGTTCACCCCTCCACTTT.

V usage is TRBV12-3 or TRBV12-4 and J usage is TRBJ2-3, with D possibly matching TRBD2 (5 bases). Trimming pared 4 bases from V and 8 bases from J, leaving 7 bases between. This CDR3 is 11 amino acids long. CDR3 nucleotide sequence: TGTGCCAGCAGTTCGGGGAGTACGCAGTATTTT. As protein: CASSSGSTQYF.

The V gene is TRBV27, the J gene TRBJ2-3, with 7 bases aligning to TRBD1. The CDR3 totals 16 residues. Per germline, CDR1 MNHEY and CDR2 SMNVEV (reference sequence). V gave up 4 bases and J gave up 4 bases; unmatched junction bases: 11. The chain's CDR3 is CASSSPLTGFADTQYF. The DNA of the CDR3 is TGTGCCAGCAGTTCCCCCTTGACAGGGTTCGCAGATACGCAGTATTTT.

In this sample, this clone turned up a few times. This CDR3 reads CASSAYRGHTGELFF. The CDR3 DNA is TGTGCCAGCAGCGCTTACAGGGGGCACACCGGGGAGCTGTTTTTT. This chain links TRBV7-9 with TRBJ2-2; 9 nucleotides agree with TRBD1. This CDR3 spans 15 amino acids. Germline lookup yields CDR1 SEHNR and CDR2 FQNEAQ (reference sequence). V dropped 5 bases and J dropped 3; count of bases not matched to a gene: 4.

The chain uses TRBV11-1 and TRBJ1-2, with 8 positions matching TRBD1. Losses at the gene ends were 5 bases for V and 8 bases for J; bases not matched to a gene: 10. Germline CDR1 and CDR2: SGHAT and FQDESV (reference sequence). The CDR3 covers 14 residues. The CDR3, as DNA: TGTGCCAGCAGCCGATCCGAGGACAGGGAGGGCTACACCTTC. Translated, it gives CASSRSEDREGYTF.

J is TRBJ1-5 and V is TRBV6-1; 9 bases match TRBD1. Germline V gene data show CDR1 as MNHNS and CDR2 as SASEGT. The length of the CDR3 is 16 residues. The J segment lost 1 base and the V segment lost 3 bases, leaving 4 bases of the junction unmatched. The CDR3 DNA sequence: TGTGCCAGCAGTGACGTGGGACAGGGCAGCAATCAGCCCCAGCATTTT. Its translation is CASSDVGQGSNQPQHF.

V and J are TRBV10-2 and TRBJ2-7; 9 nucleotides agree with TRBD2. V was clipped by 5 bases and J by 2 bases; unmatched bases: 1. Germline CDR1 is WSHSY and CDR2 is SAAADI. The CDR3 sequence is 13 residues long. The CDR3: CASSLAGTYEQYF. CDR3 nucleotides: TGCGCCAGCAGTCTAGCGGGGACCTACGAGCAGTACTTC.

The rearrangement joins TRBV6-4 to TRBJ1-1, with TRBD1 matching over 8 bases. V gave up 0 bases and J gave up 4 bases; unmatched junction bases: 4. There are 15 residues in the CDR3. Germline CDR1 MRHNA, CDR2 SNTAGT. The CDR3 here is CASSDSTGGRTEAFF. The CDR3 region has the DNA TGTGCCAGCAGTGACTCTACAGGGGGGCGCACTGAAGCTTTCTTT.

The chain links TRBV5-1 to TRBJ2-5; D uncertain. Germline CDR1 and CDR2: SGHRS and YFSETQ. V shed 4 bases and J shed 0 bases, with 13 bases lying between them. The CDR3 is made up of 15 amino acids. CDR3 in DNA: TGCGCCAGCAGCGGCGGTCGGATGTACCAAGAGACCCAGTACTTC. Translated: CASSGGRMYQETQYF.

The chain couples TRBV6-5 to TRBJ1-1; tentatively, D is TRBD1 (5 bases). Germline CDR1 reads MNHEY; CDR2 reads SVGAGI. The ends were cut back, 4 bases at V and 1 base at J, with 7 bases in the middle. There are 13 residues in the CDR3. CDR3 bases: TGTGCCAGCAGTTTGACAGAGAACACTGAAGCTTTCTTT. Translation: CASSLTENTEAFF.

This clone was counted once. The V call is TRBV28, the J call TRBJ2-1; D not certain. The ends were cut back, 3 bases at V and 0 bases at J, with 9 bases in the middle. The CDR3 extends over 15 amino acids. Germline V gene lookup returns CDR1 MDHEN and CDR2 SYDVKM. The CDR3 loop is CASSFLADSYNEQFF. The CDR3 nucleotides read TGTGCCAGCAGTTTCCTGGCTGACTCCTACAATGAGCAGTTCTTC.

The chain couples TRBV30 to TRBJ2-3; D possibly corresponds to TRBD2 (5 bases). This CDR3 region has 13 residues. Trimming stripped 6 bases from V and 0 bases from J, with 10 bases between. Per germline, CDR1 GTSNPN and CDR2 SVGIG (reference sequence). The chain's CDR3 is CACSPGSTDTQYF. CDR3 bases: TGTGCCTGCAGCCCGGGGAGCACAGATACGCAGTATTTT.

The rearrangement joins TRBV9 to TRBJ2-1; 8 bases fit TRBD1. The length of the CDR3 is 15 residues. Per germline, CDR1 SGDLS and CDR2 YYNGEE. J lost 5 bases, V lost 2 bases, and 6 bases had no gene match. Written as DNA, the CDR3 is TGTGCCAGCAGCGTTGGACAGGGTCACGACAATGAGCAGTTCTTC. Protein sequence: CASSVGQGHDNEQFF.